This T cell receptor (beta chain) derives from a study of T cell changes during pregnancy in multiple sclerosis. Libraries were prepared by immunoSEQ multiplex PCR; TCRdb keeps only in-frame clonotypes and omits some of them. The sample includes approximately 69,000 clones, over 75% seen only once; the top ten take about 0.3%. This CDR3 has 15 residues. In germline, CDR1 is LNHDA, CDR2 SQIVND (reference sequence). J gave up 5 bases and V 3 bases, and 8 bases lay outside the gene matches. Material: CD4+ T cells from peripheral blood mononuclear cells, obtained in the third trimester of pregnancy. The rearrangement links TRBV19 to TRBJ1-1, with 8 bases fitting TRBD1. This TCR derives from a female donor in good health, enrolled as a control in a pregnancy study. As DNA, the CDR3 is TGTGCCAGTAGTATGTTACAGGGGGAATTGACTGAAGCTTTCTTT. This codes for CASSMLQGELTEAFF.